The rows below give T cell receptor beta chains drawn from one sample of a study of Tregs in tolerant kidney transplant recipients. Profiled with immunoSEQ multiplex PCR; TCRdb holds only in-frame clones, not every one. The sample has about 73,000 clones; less than 95% are singletons. Source: Tregs from blood, taken before the transplant. The receptors come from a human donor who received a combined kidney and bone marrow transplant. Both conserved end residues are part of each CDR3. Each record gives: clone size, J gene, D gene, V gene, CDR3 protein, CDR3 DNA. The D gene is left open where the match is weak. Clone size is stated in some rows and not others, as once, few, many or a class when expanded.

>once|TRBJ1-2|-|TRBV7-8
CASSLAWRGQEFHGYTF
TGTGCCAGCAGCTTAGCTTGGCGGGGGCAGGAATTCCATGGCTACACCTTC
>-|TRBJ2-7|-|TRBV9
CASSGGPTYEQYF
TGTGCCAGCAGCGGAGGGCCGACCTACGAGCAGTACTTC
>once|TRBJ1-4|-|TRBV19
CASSIQGLIANEKLFF
TGTGCCAGTAGTATCCAGGGATTAATAGCTAATGAAAAACTGTTTTTT
>few|TRBJ2-7|TRBD1|TRBV5-1
CASSFGQGWEQYF
TGCGCCAGCAGCTTTGGACAGGGATGGGAGCAGTACTTC
>-|TRBJ2-7|-|TRBV28
CASSTSTRYYEQYF
TGTGCCAGCAGTACCTCCACCCGTTACTACGAGCAGTACTTC
>-|TRBJ1-6|-|TRBV28
CASSLGGKVSIYNSPLHF
TGTGCCAGCAGTTTAGGGGGAAAAGTTTCCATATATAATTCACCCCTCCACTTT
>-|TRBJ1-6|-|TRBV6-1
CASRGPGSTVTLHF
TGTGCCAGCAGGGGACCGGGGAGTACCGTAACCCTCCACTTT
>once|TRBJ2-1|-|TRBV7-3
CASSLALADEQFF
TGTGCCAGCAGCTTAGCGTTAGCGGATGAGCAGTTCTTC
>-|TRBJ1-5|-|TRBV7-9
CASSFASGVSNQPQHF
TGTGCCAGCAGCTTCGCCTCGGGGGTCTCCAATCAGCCCCAGCATTTT
>-|TRBJ2-5|-|TRBV5-6
CASSLRASDETQYF
TGTGCCAGCAGCCTGAGGGCTAGCGACGAGACCCAGTACTTC
>once|TRBJ2-3|-|TRBV27
CASSIGVSGTDTQYF
TGTGCCAGCAGCATTGGGGTCAGTGGGACAGATACGCAGTATTTT
>-|TRBJ2-7|-|TRBV18
CASSPETTVYEQYF
TGTGCCAGCTCACCAGAAACTACTGTCTACGAGCAGTACTTC
>-|TRBJ2-1|TRBD2|TRBV5-1
CASSLLAGGSYNEQFF
TGCGCCAGCAGCTTACTAGCGGGGGGCTCCTACAATGAGCAGTTCTTC
>-|TRBJ1-2|-|TRBV2
CASSEEGIVYGYTF
TGTGCCAGCAGTGAGGAGGGTATAGTCTATGGCTACACCTTC
>-|TRBJ2-5|TRBD2|TRBV5-4
CASSFRISGSETQYF
TGTGCCAGCAGCTTTCGGATTAGCGGGAGTGAGACCCAGTACTTC
>-|TRBJ2-5|TRBD1|TRBV28
CASSHGTVQETQYF
TGTGCCAGCAGCCACGGGACAGTCCAAGAGACCCAGTACTTC
>-|TRBJ2-1|TRBD2|TRBV11-1
CASSLGPTGTSVYNEQFF
TGTGCCAGCAGCTTAGGCCCCACCGGGACTAGCGTTTACAATGAGCAGTTCTTC
>-|TRBJ2-7|TRBD1|TRBV19
CASRKTGTYEQYF
TGTGCCAGTAGGAAGACAGGGACCTACGAGCAGTACTTC
>-|TRBJ1-1|-|TRBV7-2
CASSFAWTEAFF
TGTGCCAGCAGCTTCGCCTGGACTGAAGCTTTCTTT
>-|TRBJ2-3|TRBD2|TRBV28
CASRGLAGPHASTDTQYF
TGTGCCAGCAGGGGACTAGCGGGACCCCACGCTAGCACAGATACGCAGTATTTT
>few|TRBJ2-1|TRBD2|TRBV27
CASSGLAVKKGNEQFF
TGTGCCAGCTCGGGACTAGCGGTCAAAAAGGGCAATGAGCAGTTCTTC
>-|TRBJ1-1|-|TRBV29-1
CSVGRLNTEAFF
TGCAGCGTTGGGCGGTTGAACACTGAAGCTTTCTTT
>-|TRBJ2-1|TRBD1|TRBV11-2
CASSFGTAPYNEQFF
TGTGCCAGCAGCTTCGGGACAGCCCCCTACAATGAGCAGTTCTTC
>-|TRBJ2-7|TRBD2|TRBV4-3
CASSLGRTSGYEQYF
TGCGCCAGCAGCCTTGGTCGGACTAGCGGCTACGAGCAGTACTTC
>-|TRBJ1-5|TRBD1|TRBV6-6
CASTLRQGTSNQPQHF
TGTGCCAGCACCTTGAGACAGGGTACAAGCAATCAGCCCCAGCATTTT
>-|TRBJ2-1|TRBD2|TRBV4-1
CASSQLAGPKLFF
TGCGCCAGCAGCCAACTAGCGGGGCCAAAGCTGTTCTTC
>-|TRBJ2-3|-|TRBV18
CASSPQLPSSTDTQYF
TGTGCCAGCTCACCACAACTCCCCAGCAGCACAGATACGCAGTATTTT
>-|TRBJ1-2|-|TRBV19
CASSMRDISYTF
TGTGCCAGTAGTATGCGCGATATAAGCTACACCTTC
>-|TRBJ1-2|-|TRBV6-1
CASSENSQNRKYTF
TGTGCCAGCAGTGAAAATTCTCAGAACAGGAAATACACCTTC
>-|TRBJ2-6|-|TRBV7-3
CASSLTPGANVLTF
TGTGCCAGCAGCTTAACTCCTGGGGCCAACGTCCTGACTTTC
>-|TRBJ2-3|-|TRBV5-1
CASSSSQGDTQYF
TGCGCCAGCAGCTCCTCCCAAGGGGATACGCAGTATTTT
>few|TRBJ2-7|-|TRBV28
CASSFGGRYEQYF
TGTGCCAGCAGTTTTGGGGGGCGGTACGAGCAGTACTTC
>-|TRBJ1-1|-|TRBV7-3
CASSLRMNTEAFF
TGTGCCAGCAGCCTCCGCATGAACACTGAAGCTTTCTTT
>-|TRBJ1-1|-|TRBV5-1
CASSLEVGASTEAFF
TGCGCCAGCAGCTTGGAGGTGGGGGCCAGCACTGAAGCTTTCTTT
>-|TRBJ2-3|TRBD2|TRBV15
CATSKEREGLYTQYF
TGTGCCACCAGTAAGGAGCGGGAGGGCCTCTATACGCAGTATTTT
>-|TRBJ1-1|-|TRBV28
CASSSQGTEAFF
TGTGCCAGCAGTTCTCAGGGTACTGAAGCTTTCTTT
>-|TRBJ2-7|-|TRBV28
CASLPGRTYEQYF
TGTGCCAGTCTACCGGGACGGACCTACGAGCAGTACTTC
>-|TRBJ2-7|TRBD2|TRBV9
CASSSGLAGDPYEQYF
TGTGCCAGCAGCTCGGGACTAGCGGGAGACCCCTACGAGCAGTACTTC
>-|TRBJ2-5|TRBD2|TRBV7-7
CASSLAGFQETQYF
TGTGCTAGCAGCCTAGCGGGATTCCAAGAGACCCAGTACTTC
>-|TRBJ1-1|-|TRBV30
CAWTLFSGNTYFEAFF
TGTGCCTGGACCCTCTTTAGCGGGAACACTTATTTTGAAGCTTTCTTT
>-|TRBJ2-2|TRBD2|TRBV9
CASSVGISGLAGAGELFF
TGTGCCAGCAGCGTAGGGATCTCGGGACTAGCGGGGGCAGGGGAGCTGTTTTTT
>-|TRBJ1-5|-|TRBV15
CATSRDGQNNQPQHF
TGTGCCACCAGCAGAGATGGACAGAACAATCAGCCCCAGCATTTT
>few|TRBJ1-5|-|TRBV28
CASSLAGHGKFSNQPQHF
TGTGCCAGCAGCCTTGCGGGACATGGGAAGTTTAGCAATCAGCCCCAGCATTTT
>few|TRBJ1-1|TRBD1|TRBV6-5
CASSYQGTGQYTEAFF
TGTGCCAGCAGTTACCAAGGGACAGGGCAGTACACTGAAGCTTTCTTT
>-|TRBJ2-3|-|TRBV5-8
CASSFSDLRTDTQYF
TGTGCCAGCAGCTTCTCCGATCTGCGCACAGATACGCAGTATTTT